The 30 T cell receptor beta chains given below trace back to one sample, sequenced in a study of CD8 T cells in Susac syndrome. The authors reverse transcribed roughly 0.5 to 1 ug RNA with random hexamers. MiXCR, applied by TCRdb to the immunoSEQ multiplex PCR reads, yields one record per CDR3 protein. This table has under 550,000 distinct CDR3 sequences, approximately 85% appearing once. The sequenced sample was CD8+ T cells from PBMCs. Receptor source: a human donor with multiple sclerosis.

The chain combines TRBV13 with TRBJ1-4; D unclear. Germline V gene sequence: CDR1 PRHDT, CDR2 FYEKMQ (reference sequence). This CDR3 has 16 amino acids. The V and J ends lost 0 bases and 0 bases respectively, with 8 bases between them. CDR3 sequence reads: CASSLGSDATNEKLFF. The DNA of the CDR3 is TGTGCCAGCAGCTTAGGTTCGGATGCAACTAATGAAAAACTGTTTTTT.

The chain couples TRBV6-5 to TRBJ2-7, with 9 bases fitting TRBD2. After removal of 1 base from V and 6 bases from J, the junction contained 7 bases not matched to a gene. Germline V gives CDR1 MNHEY, CDR2 SVGAGI. CDR3 length: 15 residues. The CDR3 nucleotides read TGTGCCAGCAGTTACTTCGCTAGCGGGAATGGCGAGCAGTACTTC. Protein sequence: CASSYFASGNGEQYF.

This chain uses TRBV2 with TRBJ2-1; the match to TRBD2 covers 9 bases. The V gene's germline CDR1 is SNHLY and CDR2 FYNNEI. CDR3 length: 15 residues. The trim removed 1 base at V and 3 bases at J, leaving 1 base unmatched. CDR3 sequence: CASSEGGRDYNEQFF. CDR3 in DNA: TGTGCCAGCAGTGAAGGCGGGAGGGACTACAATGAGCAGTTCTTC.

Comment on this clonotype: The junction departs from the called germline gene at one end, perhaps through a read error. The genes are TRBV6-5 and TRBJ1-5, with D perhaps TRBD1 (5 bases). Germline V lookup: CDR1 MNHEY, CDR2 SVGAGI. CDR3 length: 16 amino acids. CDR3 in amino acids: CASSYSSPGPTSPQQF. CDR3 nucleotide sequence: TGTGCCAGCAGTTACTCAAGCCCGGGACCTACGTCGCCCCAGCAATTT.

The gene calls are TRBV7-3 and TRBJ2-2, with D unresolved. Trimming removed 1 base at V and 0 bases at J, with 6 bases between. The CDR3 is 15 residues long. The germline V gene has CDR1 SGHTA and CDR2 FQGTGA. CDR3 loop: CASSLMGANTGELFF. Here the CDR3 DNA reads TGTGCCAGCAGCTTAATGGGTGCGAACACCGGGGAGCTGTTTTTT. The whole variable domain, remainder taken from reference TRBV7-3 and TRBJ2-2, is GAGVSQTPSNKVTEKGKYVELRCDPISGHTALYWYRQSLGQGPEFLIYFQGTGAADDSGLPNDRFFAVRPEGSVSTLKIQRTERGDSAVYLCASSLMGANTGELFFGEGSRLTVL.

The chain carries TRBV5-6 and TRBJ2-3, with 12 bases identical to TRBD2. This CDR3 is 14 amino acids long. V was pared by 5 bases and J by 4 bases, with 2 bases of the junction left unmatched. Germline CDR1 and CDR2: SGHDT and YYEEEE. The CDR3: CASRLAGGADTQYF. The CDR3, as DNA: TGTGCCAGCAGACTAGCGGGAGGCGCAGATACGCAGTATTTT. Variable domain in full (rest from reference TRBV5-6 and TRBJ2-3): DAGVTQSPTHLIKTRGQQVTLRCSPKSGHDTVSWYQQALGQGPQFIFQYYEEEERQRGNFPDRFSGHQFPNYSSELNVNALLLGDSALYLCASRLAGGADTQYFGPGTRLTVL.

A single count supports this clonotype. The rearrangement links TRBV29-1 to TRBJ1-3, with D hard to call. Germline V gives CDR1 SQVTM, CDR2 ANQGSEA. The CDR3 length is 11 residues. The germline V and J ends were trimmed by 6 bases and 4 bases, with 7 bases remaining between them. For the CDR3, the DNA is TGCAGCGTACCTTTGGGAAACACCATATATTTT. Encoded protein: CSVPLGNTIYF.

The chain joins TRBV28 to TRBJ2-1, with unresolved D. The CDR3 runs 12 residues. The germline V gene encodes CDR1 MDHEN and CDR2 SYDVKM. Between the trimmed V and J ends, which lost 3 bases and 6 bases, there was a span of 6 bases. DNA of the CDR3: TGTGCCAGCAGTTTCTCCCTCAATGAGCAGTTCTTC. Its protein product is CASSFSLNEQFF.

This clonotype was recorded a few times. The chain is built from TRBV9 and TRBJ2-1; D is possibly TRBD2 (5 bases). Germline CDR1 reads SGDLS; CDR2 reads YYNGEE. Trimming removed 0 bases from V and 0 bases from J, with 7 bases in between. The CDR3 has 15 amino acids. The CDR3 DNA follows: TGTGCCAGCAGCGTAGTTGGGAGCTCCTACAATGAGCAGTTCTTC. Protein product: CASSVVGSSYNEQFF. The variable domain in full, completed from reference TRBV9 and TRBJ2-1, reads DSGVTQTPKHLITATGQRVTLRCSPRSGDLSVYWYQQSLDQGLQFLIQYYNGEERAKGNILERFSAQQFPDLHSELNLSSLELGDSALYFCASSVVGSSYNEQFFGPGTRLTVL.

The rearrangement joins TRBV20-1 to TRBJ2-1; D uncertain. Per the germline V gene, CDR1 is DFQATT and CDR2 is SNEGSKA (reference sequence). Between the trimmed V and J ends, which lost 8 bases and 6 bases, there was a span of 8 bases. The CDR3 is 10 residues long. For the CDR3, the DNA is TGCAGTCCAAACACCAATGAGCAGTTCTTC. Amino acid sequence: CSPNTNEQFF.

This sequence joins TRBV4-1 and TRBJ2-7; perhaps TRBD1 as D (6 bases). This CDR3 region has 19 residues. The V gene lost 0 bases and the J gene lost 0 bases, with 21 bases spanning the gap. Germline V CDR1 and CDR2: MGHRA, YSYEKL. DNA of the CDR3: TGCGCCAGCAGCCAAGAATCAGCGGACTTAGGGGGTTTCTCCTACGAGCAGTACTTC. This sequence encodes CASSQESADLGGFSYEQYF.

The chain recombines TRBV6-1 with TRBJ2-3, with a tentative D call TRBD1 (5 bases). Per germline, CDR1 MNHNS and CDR2 SASEGT. V was trimmed by 6 bases and J by 2 bases, leaving 15 bases between them. CDR3 length equals 15 residues. The CDR3 region has the DNA TGTGCCAGCAGACTCACAGGTGGGGACACAGATACGCAGTATTTT. Its protein product is CASRLTGGDTDTQYF.

The gene calls are TRBV7-6 and TRBJ2-1; 13 nucleotides match TRBD2. Germline V lookup: CDR1 SGHVS, CDR2 FNYEAQ. The CDR3 contains 16 residues. V was clipped by 1 base and J by 8 bases; unmatched bases: 5. The CDR3 region is CASSLELAGGQDEQFF. The CDR3, as DNA: TGTGCCAGCAGCTTAGAACTAGCGGGAGGGCAAGATGAGCAGTTCTTC.

The gene calls are TRBV2 and TRBJ1-4; D uncertain. V lost 2 bases, J lost 0 bases, and 7 bases lay in between. Looked up from germline, CDR1 is SNHLY and CDR2 is FYNNEI. The CDR3 is 15 amino acids. CDR3 coding DNA: TGTGCCAGCAGTGAATTTGGGGCAACTAATGAAAAACTGTTTTTT. Amino acids: CASSEFGATNEKLFF.

The rearrangement uses TRBV15 and TRBJ1-4; D is perhaps TRBD1 (6 bases). Germline V gene sequence: CDR1 LNHNV, CDR2 YYDKDF (reference sequence). The CDR3 extends over 14 amino acids. V dropped 6 bases and J dropped 4 bases, with 12 bases sitting between them. In DNA form, the CDR3 reads TGTGCCACCAGTGCCCAGGGGATTAATGAAAAACTGTTTTTT. Translated: CATSAQGINEKLFF.

The chain combines TRBV11-1 with TRBJ2-7; no clear D. Trimming shortened V by 6 bases and J by 3 bases, and 12 bases separated the two germline ends. This CDR3 comprises 13 residues. Per the germline V gene, CDR1 is SGHAT and CDR2 is FQDESV (reference sequence). The CDR3 DNA follows: TGTGCCAGCAGGAACCTATGGGTCTACGAGCAGTACTTC. It specifies CASRNLWVYEQYF.

The chain uses TRBV27 and TRBJ2-2, with 8 bases identical to TRBD1. The J segment lost 7 bases and the V segment lost 2 bases, leaving 6 bases of the junction unmatched. The germline CDR1 and CDR2 sequences are MNHEY and SMNVEV (reference sequence). The CDR3 sequence is 15 residues long. CDR3 amino acids: CASSLGSGGFGELFF. As DNA, the CDR3 is TGTGCCAGCAGTTTAGGGTCAGGGGGCTTCGGGGAGCTGTTTTTT.

The CDR3 nucleotides read TGTGCCAGCAGAGGGACCCTCTACGAGCAGTACTTC. The encoded protein is CASRGTLYEQYF. This chain links TRBV27 with TRBJ2-7; TRBD1 or TRBD2 may be the D gene (5 bases each). The germline V and J ends were trimmed by 6 bases and 3 bases, with 9 bases remaining between them. The CDR3 consists of 12 residues. Germline V gene data show CDR1 as MNHEY and CDR2 as SMNVEV (reference sequence).

The chain employs TRBV18 and TRBJ1-2; D uncertain. Germline CDR1 KGHSH, CDR2 LQKENI. Deletions cut 5 bases from V and 0 bases from J, with 10 bases between. This CDR3 region has 14 residues. The CDR3 sequence is CASSTYTPNYGYTF. The CDR3 DNA is TGTGCCAGCTCAACTTACACACCTAACTATGGCTACACCTTC.

The CDR3 sequence is CASSLVRQGKGETQYF. CDR3 in DNA: TGTGCCAGCAGCTTAGTCCGACAGGGGAAGGGAGAGACCCAGTACTTC. The chain recombines TRBV7-8 with TRBJ2-5; TRBD1 aligns across 8 bases. The CDR3 spans 16 residues. The V and J ends lost 1 base and 4 bases, in that order; junction bases with no gene match: 8. CDR1 SGHVS and CDR2 FQNEAQ come from the germline V gene.

The CDR3 region has the DNA TGTGCCAGCATCACAGGGACTTCTGGCTACACCTTC. This encodes CASITGTSGYTF. The rearrangement joins TRBV2 to TRBJ1-2, with D maybe TRBD1 (6 bases). Germline V gives CDR1 SNHLY, CDR2 FYNNEI. V dropped 7 bases and J dropped 7 bases, with 13 bases sitting between them. CDR3 length: 12 residues.

The chain combines TRBV4-1 with TRBJ2-2; 12 nucleotides agree with TRBD2. CDR3 length: 16 residues. Per germline, CDR1 MGHRA and CDR2 YSYEKL. Trimming cost V 5 bases and J 3 bases; bases outside gene matches: 4. The CDR3, as DNA: TGCGCCAGCAGCTCCAGGACTAGCGGGGACACCGGGGAGCTGTTTTTT. Translated, it gives CASSSRTSGDTGELFF.

The V call is TRBV6-5, the J call TRBJ1-5; D remains ambiguous. Germline values: CDR1 MNHEY, CDR2 SVGAGI. The CDR3 sequence is 13 residues long. Deletions cut 2 bases from V and 5 bases from J, with 7 bases between. CDR3 coding DNA: TGTGCCAGCAGTTACGAAGAAGATCAGCCCCAGCATTTT. Amino acids: CASSYEEDQPQHF.

Concerning this clonotype: At one end, the junction sequence differs from germline, possibly due to a read error. The chain combines TRBV6-5 with TRBJ1-1; D is undetermined. Germline V lookup: CDR1 MNHEY, CDR2 SVGAGI. The CDR3 loop spans 16 amino acids. The CDR3 DNA reads as TGTGCCAGCAGTTACTCGGTGGGCTCTAGGAACAGTGAAGCTTTCTTT. Translating it yields CASSYSVGSRNSEAFF.

The chain couples TRBV4-1 to TRBJ1-2; D might be TRBD1 (6 bases). V lost 8 bases and J lost 8, with 15 bases in between. The CDR3 runs 12 residues. The germline V gene encodes CDR1 MGHRA and CDR2 YSYEKL. The CDR3: CASGGGARGYTF. Written as DNA, the CDR3 is TGCGCCAGCGGAGGGGGGGCGCGAGGCTACACCTTC.

Regarding this clonotype: Germline and junction disagree at one end, which may indicate a read error. The chain uses TRBV4-1 and TRBJ1-6; D unclear. CDR3 length: 15 amino acids. CDR1 MGHRA and CDR2 YSYEKL come from the germline V gene. Here the CDR3 reads CASGQEPGGNSPLHF. The CDR3 region has the DNA TGCGCCAGCGGCCAAGAGCCGGGAGGGAATTCACCCCTCCACTTT.

The chain has TRBV7-9 and TRBJ2-7; perhaps TRBD2 as D (6 bases). Looked up from germline, CDR1 is SEHNR and CDR2 is FQNEAQ (reference sequence). Trimming cost V 4 bases and J 7 bases, with 17 bases left between them. The length of the CDR3 is 14 residues. The CDR3, as DNA: TGTGCCAGCAGCTCGGTTGGGGGGAATTGGGAGCAGTACTTC. Translated, it gives CASSSVGGNWEQYF.

The chain couples TRBV7-4 to TRBJ2-1, with TRBD2 as a possible D gene (6 bases). The V gene's germline CDR1 is SGHVT and CDR2 SQSDAQ. Trimming took off 1 base at V and 6 bases at J, with 13 bases between the two ends. The CDR3 is 15 amino acids. CDR3 nucleotide sequence: TGTGCCAGCAGCTTAGGAGGTACGGGAGCCAATGAGCAGTTCTTC. Translating it yields CASSLGGTGANEQFF.

V and J are TRBV4-1 and TRBJ2-7, with no clear D. The germline V and J ends were trimmed by 1 base and 0 bases, with 10 bases remaining between them. Germline CDR1 MGHRA, CDR2 YSYEKL. The CDR3 loop spans 15 amino acids. CDR3 sequence (DNA): TGCGCCAGCAGCCAAGGGGTCCAGAGCTCCTACGAGCAGTACTTC. Protein product: CASSQGVQSSYEQYF.

This rearrangement joins TRBV10-3 to TRBJ1-5; D is possibly TRBD1 (5 bases). Germline CDR1 is ENHRY and CDR2 is SYGVKD. V was pared by 10 bases and J by 6 bases, with 22 bases between. The CDR3 has 15 amino acids. CDR3 region: CATLDGTILGQPQHF. Written as DNA, the CDR3 is TGTGCCACCTTAGATGGGACGATTCTGGGTCAGCCCCAGCATTTT.